These 10 T cell receptor beta chains share one sample of origin, sequenced in a study of shared clonotypes between healthy human individuals. Only in-frame clones appear in the TCRdb table, and some are missing; sequencing was by immunoSEQ multiplex PCR. There are about 1 million clones in the sample; around 78% occur only once, and approximately 0.52% lies in the top ten. Input material: memory CD4+ T cells from PBMCs. Subset reported: CD45RA-negative fraction. These receptors all stem from a man aged 18-30 years in good health. Some clones in this sample may be carry-over from other donors' samples.

This clone was observed a few times. The gene calls are TRBV2 and TRBJ2-1; 9 nucleotides match TRBD2. The CDR3 loop spans 16 amino acids. Germline V gene data show CDR1 as SNHLY and CDR2 as FYNNEI. V lost 5 bases and J lost 7; bases outside the gene matches: 12. CDR3 in amino acids: CASSSSYSGRTNEQFF. The CDR3 nucleotides read TGTGCCAGCAGTTCCTCTTATAGCGGGAGAACAAATGAGCAGTTCTTC.

A few counts support this clone. J is TRBJ2-3 and V is TRBV5-1; 9 bases are a match to TRBD1. Germline V lookup: CDR1 SGHRS, CDR2 YFSETQ. V lost 4 bases and J lost 5; bases outside the gene matches: 8. This CDR3 has 15 amino acids. The chain's CDR3 is CASSQNRGRLDTQYF. CDR3 sequence (DNA): TGCGCCAGCAGCCAGAACAGGGGGCGATTAGATACGCAGTATTTT.

The chain has TRBV28 and TRBJ1-5, with D hard to call. CDR3 length: 13 amino acids. Germline lookup yields CDR1 MDHEN and CDR2 SYDVKM. Trimming took off 4 bases at V and 2 bases at J, with 6 bases between the two ends. The DNA for the CDR3 is TGTGCCAGCAGTTGGGATGGCAATCAGCCCCAGCATTTT. This translates into CASSWDGNQPQHF.

This chain links TRBV6-6 with TRBJ2-1, with 7 bases aligning to TRBD2. This CDR3 is 15 amino acids long. V was clipped by 0 bases and J by 2 bases; unmatched bases: 1. CDR1 and CDR2 from the germline V gene are MNHNY and SVGAGI (reference sequence). The CDR3 bases are TGTGCCAGCAGTTACTCCAGCGGGACCTACAATGAGCAGTTCTTC. Amino acids: CASSYSSGTYNEQFF.

V usage is TRBV9 and J usage is TRBJ2-2; no firm D call. Trimming cost V 3 bases and J 1 base, with 10 bases left between them. Germline assignment: CDR1 SGDLS and CDR2 YYNGEE. The CDR3 covers 15 residues. CDR3 in amino acids: CASSAQRLNTGELFF. Here the CDR3 DNA reads TGTGCCAGCAGCGCACAAAGACTGAACACCGGGGAGCTGTTTTTT. Variable domain in full (rest from reference TRBV9 and TRBJ2-2): DSGVTQTPKHLITATGQRVTLRCSPRSGDLSVYWYQQSLDQGLQFLIQYYNGEERAKGNILERFSAQQFPDLHSELNLSSLELGDSALYFCASSAQRLNTGELFFGEGSRLTVL.

This clone was detected only a few times. This chain connects TRBV10-3 to TRBJ1-4, with D unresolved. V lost 6 bases and J lost 3, with 14 bases in between. Germline-derived CDR1 and CDR2 are ENHRY and SYGVKD. The CDR3 loop spans 15 amino acids. The CDR3 DNA follows: TGTGCCATCAGCCGCCTAGGAGCTGCTAATGAAAAACTGTTTTTT. It translates to CAISRLGAANEKLFF.

The chain carries TRBV9 and TRBJ1-4; no firm D call. V gave up 3 bases and J gave up 6 bases, with 12 bases separating them. The CDR3 totals 14 residues. Germline values: CDR1 SGDLS, CDR2 YYNGEE. The CDR3 DNA reads as TGTGCCAGCAGCGGAAAACCGAGGGATGAAAAACTGTTTTTT. Translating gives CASSGKPRDEKLFF.

V is TRBV18 and J is TRBJ2-5; D uncertain. The CDR3 sequence is 15 residues long. Trimming left V 2 bases short and J 0 bases short, with 10 bases between. Germline loops: CDR1 KGHSH, CDR2 LQKENI. The DNA of the CDR3 is TGTGCCAGCTCACCAAGTAACAGCTACCAAGAGACCCAGTACTTC. This translates into CASSPSNSYQETQYF.

The genes are TRBV6-5 and TRBJ2-7, with unresolved D. The CDR3 spans 15 residues. Looked up from germline, CDR1 is MNHEY and CDR2 is SVGAGI. With 2 bases removed from V and 0 bases from J, the gap between germline ends came to 11 bases. The CDR3: CASSYTPAGSYEQYF. Written as DNA, the CDR3 is TGTGCCAGCAGTTACACCCCGGCCGGCTCCTACGAGCAGTACTTC.

The chain links TRBV28 to TRBJ2-3; D possibly corresponds to TRBD2 (5 bases). Germline V lookup: CDR1 MDHEN, CDR2 SYDVKM. This CDR3 is 15 amino acids long. V lost 4 bases and J lost 6, with 17 bases in between. CDR3 amino acids: CASSSPDGISDTQYF. The CDR3 DNA follows: TGTGCCAGCAGTTCCCCCGACGGGATAAGCGATACGCAGTATTTT.